This T cell receptor beta chain was sequenced in a study of blood T cell repertoires in COVID-19. The wider study: T cells, B-cell-depleted T cells, or PBMCs supplied cDNA or gDNA.

Original processing notes: Cell counts per sample came from amplifying reference gene primers. Only in-frame clones appear in the TCRdb table, and some are missing; sequencing was by immunoSEQ multiplex PCR. V, J and clone size are taken as reported in that table, and D and trimming were inferred from the DNA itself. The data show about 70,000 clones, roughly 91% seen once. The CDR3 length is 15 residues. CDR1 is SGDLS, CDR2 YYNGEE, per germline. Between the trimmed V and J ends, which lost 0 bases and 2 bases, there was a span of 8 bases. The material sequenced was peripheral blood. The TCR sequence derives from a human donor in a cohort sampled during active COVID-19. The J gene is TRBJ2-2, the V gene TRBV9; maybe TRBD2 (6 bases). CDR3 coding DNA: TGTGCCAGCAGCGTAGTCGGGGGAAACACCGGGGAGCTGTTTTTT. Protein product: CASSVVGGNTGELFF. Complete variable domain (other parts from reference TRBV9 and TRBJ2-2): DSGVTQTPKHLITATGQRVTLRCSPRSGDLSVYWYQQSLDQGLQFLIQYYNGEERAKGNILERFSAQQFPDLHSELNLSSLELGDSALYFCASSVVGGNTGELFFGEGSRLTVL.